The sequence of this T cell receptor (beta chain) was determined in a study of graft-versus-host responses after intestinal transplantation (dated by TCRdb to about 2021). For the study in its entirety: The transplants that recipients received were multivisceral, liver-intestinal, or isolated intestinal. Donor T cell macrochimerism was defined as a peak of at least 4% donor T cells among recipient peripheral blood mononuclear cells. The cohort enrolled 20 to 25 intestinal transplant recipients including one retransplant, and a few patients lacking pretransplant specimens were excluded. After intestinal transplantation, graft-versus-host and host-versus-graft alloreactive T cell clones in the graft, circulation and bone marrow were tracked using bulk TCR-beta CDR3 sequencing. Instead of going to the commercial service, samples from a few later patients were sequenced in-house on an Illumina MiSeq and processed with MiXCR. Alloreactive clones were identified by sequencing pre-transplant mixed lymphocyte reaction products and comparing them with unstimulated pre-transplant donor and recipient T cells. Every recipient was given anti-thymocyte globulin induction, then maintenance tacrolimus and steroids for 2 to 4 years.

Findings and caveats that apply to the study as a whole: The conclusions were limited by the relatively low number and heterogeneity of the intestinal transplant patients. Early after transplant, peak levels of circulating GvH clones were associated with declines in HvG clones. GvH clones turned up in recipient bone marrow, with some appearing earlier in ileal mucosa or blood, a pattern consistent with an intestinal mucosal origin. In patients with donor T cell macrochimerism, the allografts had high GvH to HvG T cell clonal ratios.

Sample time point, as interpreted from the label and publication: cells obtained before transplantation from donor or recipient. CD3+CD4+ and CD3+CD8+ populations were FACS-sorted from unstimulated pre-transplant donor and recipient cells taken from spleen or lymph nodes. CDR1 is given as MGHRA and CDR2 as YSYEKL, both from the germline V gene. The junction shows trimming of 2 bases on V and 6 bases on J, plus 14 bases between the germline ends. From the cysteine up to the phenylalanine, the CDR3 has a length of 14 residues. The only DNA kept is the CDR3, 42 bases in frame from the first base. A note on this clone: No antigen is known for it. No base-level quality is on record; no much larger clone is a single base apart.

Library preparation employed the immunoSEQ multiplex PCR assay. For most patients, genomic DNA was isolated with the Qiagen DNeasy Blood and Tissue Kit and shipped frozen to Adaptive Biotechnologies for TCR sequencing. For most patients, high-throughput TCR-beta CDR3 sequencing of genomic DNA was performed by Adaptive Biotechnologies. The original pipeline was this. Adaptive's ImmunoSEQ software was the source of the TCR sequencing data for 15 to 20 patients, while a few other patients were processed with MiXCR and VDJtools. To correct CD4 versus CD8 sorting errors, sequences present in both subsets at a frequency ratio below 5:1 were removed. CDR3 nucleotide sequences shared between donor and recipient were removed because the origin of such sequences could not be assigned. At least 2-fold expansion over unstimulated cells and a minimum CFSE-low frequency of 0.002% (template counts) or 0.001% (read counts) were required for clones to be classified as alloreactive. A clone was considered mappable if detected in the sequenced pre-transplant spleen, lymph node, or MLR CFSE-low populations of the donor or recipient. Cumulative frequency of alloreactive clones was calculated as a percentage of all sequences weighted by copy number. The clones in this table, taken by TCRdb from immuneACCESS, are in-frame only. Not every clone is retained; where verified, under half of the shortfall comes from an unresolved V gene, and the cause of the rest is unknown. Clonal size and the V and J genes are those of that table, whereas D and trimming came from the DNA. In this sample the table shows approximately 75,000 clones, over 85% of which occur a single time. The ten largest clonotypes hold around 0.56% of the sample.

The TCR sequence derives from a human donor who received an intestinal transplant. The chain was built from TRBV4-1 and TRBJ2-7, and possibly TRBD1, on 5 matching bases. The material was unstimulated CD8+ T cells sorted from spleen or lymph node cells, obtained before intestinal transplant. At the DNA level, the sequence is TGCGCCAGCAGCCAAATTGGAACAGGATCCGAGCAGTACTTC. It encodes CASSQIGTGSEQYF.